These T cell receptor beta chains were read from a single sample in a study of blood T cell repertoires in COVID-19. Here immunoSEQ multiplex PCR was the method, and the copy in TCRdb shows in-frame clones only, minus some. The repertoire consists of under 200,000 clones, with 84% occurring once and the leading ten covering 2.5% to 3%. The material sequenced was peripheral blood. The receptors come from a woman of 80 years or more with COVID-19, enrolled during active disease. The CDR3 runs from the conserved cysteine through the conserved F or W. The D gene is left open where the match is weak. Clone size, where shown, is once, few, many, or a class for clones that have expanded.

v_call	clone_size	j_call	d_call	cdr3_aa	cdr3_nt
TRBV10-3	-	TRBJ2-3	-	CAISESSSTDTQYF	TGTGCCATCAGTGAGTCCTCTTCCACAGATACGCAGTATTTT
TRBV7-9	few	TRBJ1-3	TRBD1	CASSSRGDSSGNTIYF	TGTGCCAGCAGCTCGCGAGGGGACAGCTCTGGAAACACCATATATTTT
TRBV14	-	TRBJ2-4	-	CASRPMAGIAKNIQYF	TGTGCCAGCAGGCCAATGGCAGGGATAGCCAAAAACATTCAGTACTTC
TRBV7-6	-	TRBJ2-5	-	CASSITGYSKETQYF	TGTGCCAGCAGCATCACAGGGTACTCAAAAGAGACCCAGTACTTC
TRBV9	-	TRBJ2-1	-	CASSVVGGSYNEQFF	TGTGCCAGCAGCGTAGTAGGAGGGTCCTACAATGAGCAGTTCTTC
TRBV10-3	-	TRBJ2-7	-	CAISESAGRRPYEQYF	TGTGCCATCAGTGAGTCGGCGGGCCGTAGACCCTACGAGCAGTACTTC
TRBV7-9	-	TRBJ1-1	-	CASSLARGSTEAFF	TGTGCCAGCAGCTTAGCGCGGGGTAGCACTGAAGCTTTCTTT
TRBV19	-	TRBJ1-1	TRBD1	CATTGIRGDSEAFF	TGTGCCACGACAGGGATCCGTGGAGATAGTGAAGCTTTCTTT
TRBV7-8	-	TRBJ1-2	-	CASSPLAWTRDGYTF	TGTGCCAGCAGCCCATTGGCGTGGACTAGGGACGGCTACACCTTC
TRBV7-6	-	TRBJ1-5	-	CASSLVGGNNQPQHF	TGTGCCAGCAGCTTAGTTGGCGGCAACAATCAGCCCCAGCATTTT
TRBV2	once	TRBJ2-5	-	CASRGQEETQYF	TGTGCCAGCAGAGGTCAGGAAGAGACCCAGTACTTC
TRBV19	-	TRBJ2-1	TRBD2	CASSTDSTSGISRFF	TGTGCCAGTAGTACCGACTCGACTAGCGGGATAAGCCGGTTCTTC
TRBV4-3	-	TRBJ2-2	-	CASSQDPPNPGLNTGELFF	TGCGCCAGCAGCCAAGATCCCCCTAACCCTGGACTGAACACCGGGGAGCTGTTTTTT
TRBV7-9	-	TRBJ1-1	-	CASSLATAWGGGTEAFF	TGTGCCAGCAGCTTGGCAACCGCGTGGGGAGGGGGAACTGAAGCTTTCTTT
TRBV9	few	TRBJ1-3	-	CASSVVASESSGNTIYF	TGTGCCAGCAGCGTAGTGGCCAGTGAAAGCTCTGGAAACACCATATATTTT
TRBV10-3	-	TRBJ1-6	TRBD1	CAISEYGGGQGISPLHF	TGTGCCATCAGTGAGTACGGTGGGGGACAGGGTATTTCACCCCTCCACTTT
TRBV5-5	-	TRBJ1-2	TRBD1	CASSLRDRNYGYTF	TGTGCCAGCAGCTTGAGGGACAGAAACTATGGCTACACCTTC
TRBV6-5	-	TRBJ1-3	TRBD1	CATKSGGQPGNTIYF	TGTGCCACAAAATCAGGGGGGCAGCCTGGAAACACCATATATTTT
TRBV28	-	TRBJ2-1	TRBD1	CASSLYAGTGGGNEQFF	TGTGCCAGCAGTTTATACGCTGGGACAGGGGGAGGTAATGAGCAGTTCTTC
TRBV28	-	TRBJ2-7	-	CATRRLGTEQYF	TGTGCCACTCGCCGGCTAGGCACCGAGCAGTACTTC
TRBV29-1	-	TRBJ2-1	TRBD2	CSVGSAGGSYNEQFF	TGCAGCGTTGGTTCCGCGGGGGGATCCTACAATGAGCAGTTCTTC
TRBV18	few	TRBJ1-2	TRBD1	CASSPLQGAVNYGYTF	TGTGCCAGCTCACCACTTCAGGGGGCGGTAAACTATGGCTACACCTTC
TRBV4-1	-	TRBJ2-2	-	CASSQDSLANIAGELFF	TGCGCCAGCAGCCAAGATAGTCTAGCAAATATAGCCGGGGAGCTGTTTTTT
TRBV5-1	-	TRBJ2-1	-	CASSYSDPDYNEQFF	TGCGCCAGCAGCTATTCAGATCCTGACTACAATGAGCAGTTCTTC
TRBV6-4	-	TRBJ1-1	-	CASSADRNTEAFF	TGTGCCAGCAGTGCCGACAGAAACACTGAAGCTTTCTTT
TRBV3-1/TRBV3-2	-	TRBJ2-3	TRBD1	CASSARQGITDTQYF	TGTGCCAGCAGCGCTCGACAGGGAATCACAGATACGCAGTATTTT
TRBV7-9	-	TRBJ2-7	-	CASSPLSGEGGEQYF	TGTGCCAGCAGCCCCCTGAGCGGGGAAGGGGGCGAGCAGTACTTC
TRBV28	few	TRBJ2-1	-	CASRAAYNEQFF	TGTGCCAGCAGGGCAGCCTACAATGAGCAGTTCTTC
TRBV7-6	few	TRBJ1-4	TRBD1	CASSPTRQGGEKLFF	TGTGCCAGCAGCCCGACGCGACAGGGTGGAGAAAAACTGTTTTTT
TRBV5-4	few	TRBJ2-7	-	CASSLDVGPYEQYF	TGTGCCAGCAGCTTGGACGTGGGGCCCTACGAGCAGTACTTC
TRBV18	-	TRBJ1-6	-	CASSPRQGSPYNSPLHF	TGTGCCAGCTCACCACGGCAGGGATCTCCTTATAATTCACCCCTCCACTTT
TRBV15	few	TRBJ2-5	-	CATSRPLGQETQYF	TGTGCCACCAGCAGACCCCTAGGCCAAGAGACCCAGTACTTC
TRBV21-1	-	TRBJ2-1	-	CASSRPGQPSYNEQFF	TGTGCCAGCAGCAGGCCGGGACAGCCTTCCTACAATGAGCAGTTCTTC
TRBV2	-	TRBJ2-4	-	CASLGPTAGEKNIQYF	TGTGCCAGCCTCGGGCCGACAGCCGGAGAGAAAAACATTCAGTACTTC
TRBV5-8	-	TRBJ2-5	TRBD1	CASSMDRGRQETQYF	TGTGCCAGCAGCATGGACAGGGGGCGGCAAGAGACCCAGTACTTC
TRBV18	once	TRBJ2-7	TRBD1	CASSPQGVEQYF	TGTGCCAGCTCACCCCAGGGGGTTGAGCAGTACTTC
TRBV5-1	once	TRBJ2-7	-	CASSLGHVGGDEQYF	TGCGCCAGCAGCCTGGGTCACGTAGGGGGGGACGAGCAGTACTTC
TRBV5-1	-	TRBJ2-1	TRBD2	CATRGLAGGQAEQFF	TGCGCCACCAGGGGGCTAGCGGGAGGGCAAGCTGAGCAGTTCTTC
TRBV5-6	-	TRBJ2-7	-	CASSLWQAYEQYF	TGTGCCAGCAGCTTGTGGCAAGCCTACGAGCAGTACTTC
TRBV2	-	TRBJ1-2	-	CATSPRGNGYTF	TGTGCCACTAGTCCCAGGGGAAATGGCTACACCTTC